This T cell receptor beta chain comes out of a study of blood T cell repertoires in COVID-19 (dated by TCRdb to 2020 to 2021). Notes on the research overall: Collaborator samples came from the United States, Italy and Spain and covered acute and convalescent phases of COVID-19. HLA class I and class II types, where available, came from metadata supplied by the sample provider rather than from assay-based typing. Sample metadata almost always included a de-identified subject ID, COVID-19 status, age in years and sex. Deeply sampled blood TCRbeta repertoires from subjects exposed to, actively infected with, or recovered from COVID-19 were included in the dataset. The samples were drawn from the first 160 participants of the ongoing ImmuneRACE study and from 950 to 1,500 subjects provided by 6 global collaborators. The prospective study material was composed of cDNA or gDNA derived from T cells, B-cell-depleted T cells, or PBMCs. The repertoires were released in a freely available public database meant as a resource for research on the immune response to SARS-CoV-2.

TCRbeta CDR3 regions were amplified from genomic DNA by means of the immunoSEQ Assay, a bias-controlled multiplex PCR. The authors' analysis ran thus. Within the assay, amplification of reference gene primers was used to estimate how many nucleated cells each sample contained. To quantify the absolute abundance of each unique TCRbeta CDR3 rearrangement, sequence reads were collapsed and filtered. Productive Simpson clonality was computed per sample as the square root of Simpson's diversity index over productive rearrangements. TCRdb stores this immuneACCESS table with in-frame sequences only. Part of the clones is absent; in the studies checked, under half of the shortfall reflects unresolved V genes, and no reason is known for the rest. V, J and clone size are taken as reported in that table, and D and trimming were inferred from the DNA itself. The sample table holds 200,000 to 250,000 clones, of which approximately 86% were seen once. The top ten clones comprise about 3% of the sample.

Samples from volunteer blood donors who had recovered from COVID-19 were contributed by a second Seattle source. Each collaborating institution followed its own protocols to collect whole blood in K2EDTA tubes. Collaborator samples were shipped for TCRbeta analysis as frozen whole blood, isolated PBMCs, or DNA extracted from either sample type. Details on this clone: Its antigen is still unknown. Per-nucleotide qualities are absent, and no much larger clonotype sits a single base away.

CDR3 length: 15 amino acids, cysteine to phenylalanine. The read is trimmed to its CDR3 DNA, 45 bases read in frame from base 1. CDR1 and CDR2, looked up from the germline V gene, are SGHDT and YYEEEE. Ends trimmed: V by 5 bases, J by 2 bases; bases unmatched to a gene: 9. The full study reports these points: How much clinical and demographic metadata was included differed by source and by participant, and the metadata was provided uncurated.

The source is a woman in her twenties or thirties who had recovered from COVID-19. The sample consisted of peripheral blood. The chain is made from TRBV5-6 and TRBJ2-7, and 8 junction bases match TRBD1. The CDR3 sequence is CASRPTGGPTYEQYF. The bases are TGTGCCAGCAGACCCACAGGGGGTCCCACCTACGAGCAGTACTTC. When the CDR3 is completed using the reference TRBV5-6 and TRBJ2-7 genes on either side, the full variable domain is DAGVTQSPTHLIKTRGQQVTLRCSPKSGHDTVSWYQQALGQGPQFIFQYYEEEERQRGNFPDRFSGHQFPNYSSELNVNALLLGDSALYLCASRPTGGPTYEQYFGPGTRLTVT.